The clone carrying this TCR beta chain was counted at least ten times. What it binds is not known. The data stem from a study of CD8+CD57+ T cells in acquired aplastic anemia. Study-wide results and limits: Shared by patients and controls, fewer than 30 CD8+ CDR3s were abundant in patients.

Genomic DNA, the template, was used for profiling of the TCR beta VDJ and CDR3. Each CDR3 protein gets one entry after TCRdb re-called the reads with MiXCR. Among over 200,000 distinct CDR3 sequences listed, approximately 57% were seen once. Germline CDR1 is SGHTA and CDR2 is FQGNSA. This CDR3 has 16 amino acids. The V gene end was trimmed by 3 bases and the J gene end by 2 bases; junction bases not matched to a gene: 1. This sequence joins TRBV7-2 and TRBJ2-1; 13 bases are a match to TRBD2. The sequence came from a human donor in good health. The sequenced sample was sorted CD4+, CD8+, or CD8+CD57+ T cells (not recorded which) from PBMCs. The CDR3 protein is CASSLGLAGPYNEQFF. CDR3 DNA sequence: TGTGCCAGCAGCTTGGGACTAGCGGGGCCCTACAATGAGCAGTTCTTC.